These 30 T cell receptor beta chains originate from one sample sequenced in a study of shared clonotypes between healthy human individuals. Naive CD8 cells, CD45RO-negative and positively selected for CCR7, excluded terminally differentiated effector memory CD45RA+ cells. The repertoire was sequenced with immunoSEQ multiplex PCR; TCRdb's copy has only in-frame clones and lacks some. The repertoire holds roughly 2.1 million clones, with approximately 94% as singletons. Sample: naive CD8+ T cells from PBMCs. These receptors were collected from a man between 18 and 35 years old in good health. Some clones in this sample may be carry-over from other donors' samples.

In its sample, this clone was seen once. A junction boundary mismatches the germline segment, possibly from a read error. V is TRBV6-4 and J is TRBJ1-1, with 7 bases aligning to TRBD1. CDR1 and CDR2 from the germline V gene are MRHNA and SNTAGT. The CDR3 has 12 amino acids. CDR3 loop: CASRQGNSEAFF. CDR3 nucleotides: TGTGCCAGCAGACAGGGGAACTCTGAAGCTTTCTTT.

This rearrangement joins TRBV13 to TRBJ2-5, with D unclear. The length of the CDR3 is 13 residues. Germline lookup yields CDR1 PRHDT and CDR2 FYEKMQ (reference sequence). Trimming removed 3 bases from V and 1 base from J, with 6 bases in between. The CDR3 spells CASSFPPQETQYF. The DNA of the CDR3 is TGTGCCAGCAGCTTCCCGCCCCAAGAGACCCAGTACTTC.

The chain is built from TRBV27 and TRBJ2-1, with 7 positions matching TRBD2. The germline CDR1 and CDR2 sequences are MNHEY and SMNVEV (reference sequence). CDR3 length equals 17 residues. J lost 4 bases, V lost 6 bases, and 15 bases had no gene match. Written as DNA, the CDR3 is TGTGCCAGCAGGGGGGTGGTGGGGGAGGGGCCTTACAATGAGCAGTTCTTC. This gives the protein CASRGVVGEGPYNEQFF.

The chain uses TRBV9 and TRBJ2-7, with TRBD2 matching 10 bases. The CDR3 is 16 residues long. V lost 4 bases, J lost 5 bases, and 12 bases stayed unmatched. Germline CDR1 SGDLS, CDR2 YYNGEE. The CDR3 DNA follows: TGTGCCAGCAGCCCAAAACAACTAGCGGGAATCAACGAGCAGTACTTC. It yields the protein CASSPKQLAGINEQYF.

V is TRBV28 and J is TRBJ2-7; D gene unclear. Trimming left V 3 bases short and J 5 bases short, with 11 bases between. Germline CDR1 MDHEN, CDR2 SYDVKM. CDR3 length: 13 residues. As DNA, the CDR3 is TGTGCCAGCAGTTTTGTAGCCCGCAACGAGCAGTACTTC. The encoded protein is CASSFVARNEQYF.

The chain couples TRBV6-6 to TRBJ2-3; D might be TRBD1 (5 bases). Looked up from germline, CDR1 is MNHNY and CDR2 is SVGAGI (reference sequence). The length of the CDR3 is 12 residues. V gave up 8 bases and J gave up 4 bases, with 10 bases separating them. CDR3 protein: CASLQGPDTQYF. The CDR3 DNA reads TGTGCCAGCTTGCAGGGTCCAGATACGCAGTATTTT.

This clone was detected only once. This sample also contains other DNA sequences that code for the same CDR3. The rearrangement uses TRBV27 and TRBJ2-7; D remains unclear. The CDR3 covers 11 residues. Germline CDR1 MNHEY, CDR2 SMNVEV (reference sequence). V was clipped by 5 bases and J by 6 bases, with 8 bases between them. In DNA, the CDR3 is TGTGCCAGCAGTGCTGGGCTCGAGCAGTACTTC. Translating it yields CASSAGLEQYF.

V and J are TRBV27 and TRBJ2-7; no firm D call. CDR3 length: 13 amino acids. Trimming removed 6 bases from V and 0 bases from J, with 9 bases in between. Germline V gene sequence: CDR1 MNHEY, CDR2 SMNVEV (reference sequence). The CDR3 region is CASRRPSSYEQYF. The CDR3 DNA follows: TGTGCCAGCAGGCGCCCTAGCTCCTACGAGCAGTACTTC.

This clone was counted once. The V and J genes are TRBV29-1 and TRBJ2-1; TRBD2 agrees at 8 bases. V was clipped by 7 bases and J by 2 bases; unmatched bases: 13. Germline V gives CDR1 SQVTM, CDR2 ANQGSEA. This CDR3 has 16 amino acids. This CDR3 is CSGARASGSTYNEQFF. CDR3 DNA: TGCAGCGGTGCCCGGGCTAGCGGGTCGACCTACAATGAGCAGTTCTTC.

The chain recombines TRBV11-3 with TRBJ2-1; D ambiguous. CDR3 size: 14 residues. V lost 1 base and J lost 6, with 10 bases in between. CDR1 is SGHNT, CDR2 YENEEA, per germline. The CDR3 region has the DNA TGTGCCAGCAGCTTAGGGCCCAACCCCAATGAGCAGTTCTTC. Protein sequence: CASSLGPNPNEQFF. Supplemented by reference TRBV11-3 and TRBJ2-1, the full variable domain reads EAGVVQSPRYKIIEKKQPVAFWCNPISGHNTLYWYLQNLGQGPELLIRYENEEAVDDSQLPKDRFSAERLKGVDSTLKIQPAELGDSAVYLCASSLGPNPNEQFFGPGTRLTVL.

The chain has TRBV7-9 and TRBJ1-1; D not resolved. CDR3 length: 13 residues. Germline V lookup: CDR1 SEHNR, CDR2 FQNEAQ (reference sequence). The ends were cut back, 5 bases at V and 8 bases at J, with 15 bases in the middle. The CDR3 protein is CASSRTPFVEAFF. Here the CDR3 DNA reads TGTGCCAGCAGCCGTACACCCTTTGTCGAAGCTTTCTTT.

Comment on this clone: Other DNA variants within this sample encode the same CDR3. CDR3 loop: CSVELGSYEQYF. CDR3 sequence (DNA): TGCAGCGTGGAGCTAGGGTCCTACGAGCAGTACTTC. This chain uses TRBV29-1 with TRBJ2-7; D uncertain. V was pared by 6 bases and J by 1 base, with 10 bases between. The CDR3 has 12 residues. Germline-derived CDR1 and CDR2 are SQVTM and ANQGSEA.

This clone has a single count. This chain joins TRBV2 and TRBJ2-3, with a possible D match to TRBD2 (5 bases). The germline V gene encodes CDR1 SNHLY and CDR2 FYNNEI. The V gene lost 6 bases and the J gene lost 5 bases, with 18 bases spanning the gap. The CDR3 is 15 amino acids. CDR3 sequence reads: CASRETLGLGDTQYF. In DNA form, the CDR3 reads TGTGCCAGCAGAGAGACACTAGGCCTAGGAGATACGCAGTATTTT. The full variable domain, with the rest looked up from reference TRBV2 and TRBJ2-3, is EPEVTQTPSHQVTQMGQEVILRCVPISNHLYFYWYRQILGQKVEFLVSFYNNEISEKSEIFDDQFSVERPDGSNFTLKIRSTKLEDSAMYFCASRETLGLGDTQYFGPGTRLTVL.

V gene TRBV5-1 combines with J gene TRBJ2-7, with 9 bases matching TRBD2. From germline, CDR1 is SGHRS and CDR2 YFSETQ. Losses at the gene ends were 0 bases for V and 4 bases for J; bases not matched to a gene: 14. The CDR3 consists of 18 residues. DNA for the CDR3: TGCGCCAGCAGCTTGGAGGTTAGCGGGAGCATTGTATTGTACGAGCAGTACTTC. Its translation: CASSLEVSGSIVLYEQYF.

V gene TRBV4-3 combines with J gene TRBJ2-1, with 10 bases aligning to TRBD2. V lost 8 bases to trimming and J lost 8 bases; unmatched junction nucleotides: 6. Germline V gene sequence: CDR1 LGHNA, CDR2 YSLEER. The CDR3 contains 13 residues. CDR3 in amino acids: CASSAGGPHEQFF. The CDR3 region has the DNA TGCGCCAGCTCAGCGGGAGGGCCTCATGAGCAGTTCTTC.

On this clone itself: In the same sample, other DNA sequences code for this CDR3. The rearrangement uses TRBV9 and TRBJ2-5; TRBD2 agrees at 11 bases. With 2 bases clipped from V and 4 bases from J, the junction kept 1 base outside the gene matches. CDR1 and CDR2 from the germline V gene are SGDLS and YYNGEE. The CDR3 is 14 residues long. CDR3 DNA sequence: TGTGCCAGCAGCGTTAGCGGGAGGGGAGAGACCCAGTACTTC. Its protein is CASSVSGRGETQYF.

The chain carries TRBV29-1 and TRBJ2-7; possible D gene TRBD1, 5 bases. The CDR3 runs to 15 residues. V lost 3 bases, J lost 3 bases, and 18 bases lay in between. CDR1 is SQVTM and CDR2 is ANQGSEA in the germline V gene. In DNA, the CDR3 is TGCAGCGTTGATAACGGGCAGGGAACCCACTACGAGCAGTACTTC. It codes for CSVDNGQGTHYEQYF.

The chain couples TRBV28 to TRBJ2-7; 7 bases match TRBD1. The trim removed 7 bases at V and 3 bases at J, leaving 9 bases unmatched. Germline V gene lookup returns CDR1 MDHEN and CDR2 SYDVKM. The CDR3 totals 14 residues. Here the CDR3 reads CASTFRDRIYEQYF. Here the CDR3 DNA reads TGTGCCAGCACCTTCCGGGACAGAATCTACGAGCAGTACTTC.

The chain joins TRBV28 to TRBJ2-5; tentative D call: TRBD1 (6 bases). V was shortened by 5 bases and J by 2 bases, with 15 bases between the two germline ends. Germline V CDR1 and CDR2: MDHEN, SYDVKM. CDR3 length equals 15 residues. The CDR3 loop reads CASSPDRSYQETQYF. The CDR3 region has the DNA TGTGCCAGCAGTCCAGACAGGTCCTATCAAGAGACCCAGTACTTC.

A note on this clone: Other DNA sequences in this specimen translate into the identical CDR3. This chain links TRBV27 with TRBJ1-5; the D gene is possibly TRBD1 (5 bases). Germline V gene sequence: CDR1 MNHEY, CDR2 SMNVEV (reference sequence). Trimming removed 6 bases from V and 4 bases from J, with 13 bases in between. This CDR3 region has 14 residues. CDR3 sequence: CASRFGGGNQPQHF. The CDR3 coding sequence is TGTGCCAGCAGGTTCGGGGGTGGAAATCAGCCCCAGCATTTT.

This clone has a single count. The gene calls are TRBV6-1 and TRBJ2-2; tentatively, D is TRBD1 (6 bases). The CDR3 covers 15 residues. V was shortened by 5 bases and J by 5 bases, with 15 bases between the two germline ends. The V gene's germline CDR1 is MNHNS and CDR2 SASEGT. CDR3 in amino acids: CASSLKTTGTGELFF. In nucleotides, the CDR3 is TGTGCCAGCAGTCTAAAAACCACAGGGACCGGGGAGCTGTTTTTT.

V is TRBV18 and J is TRBJ1-5; D ambiguous. V lost 4 bases to trimming and J lost 9 bases, with 19 bases between them. The CDR3 sequence is 15 residues long. From germline, CDR1 is KGHSH and CDR2 LQKENI. CDR3 in DNA: TGTGCCAGCTCACTAGAAGGACCGGTTTTCCGGCCCCAGCATTTT. It yields the protein CASSLEGPVFRPQHF.

The rearrangement joins TRBV27 to TRBJ2-7, with TRBD2 matching 14 bases. The CDR3 loop spans 16 amino acids. The ends lost 5 bases at V and 5 bases at J; junction bases unmatched: 8. Germline assignment: CDR1 MNHEY and CDR2 SMNVEV (reference sequence). CDR3 sequence: CASSRGLAGVVNEQYF. The CDR3 region has the DNA TGTGCCAGCAGTAGGGGACTAGCGGGAGTCGTCAACGAGCAGTACTTC.

A single count supports this clone. This CDR3 is also generated by other DNA sequences in the sample. The rearrangement uses TRBV9 and TRBJ2-7; 8 bases fit TRBD2. Trimming cost V 3 bases and J 4 bases; bases outside gene matches: 6. CDR3 length: 14 amino acids. Germline values: CDR1 SGDLS, CDR2 YYNGEE. The CDR3 protein is CASSAGLAAYEQYF. The CDR3 nucleotides read TGTGCCAGCAGCGCCGGACTAGCAGCTTACGAGCAGTACTTC.

The rearrangement joins TRBV21-1 to TRBJ1-5; the D call TRBD1 from the table was never checked on the DNA. TRBV21-1 is a documented pseudogene. The CDR3 sequence is 18 residues long. The CDR3, as DNA: TGTGCCAGCAGCATTCGACAGGGCCCCCGATCGAGCAATCAGCCCCAGCATTTT. This gives the protein CASSIRQGPRSSNQPQHF.

V and J are TRBV13 and TRBJ2-3; the D gene is possibly TRBD2 (7 bases). CDR3 size: 17 residues. The V and J ends lost 5 bases and 4 bases respectively, with 22 bases between them. The germline V gene encodes CDR1 PRHDT and CDR2 FYEKMQ (reference sequence). CDR3 residues: CASSPLPRGGQADTQYF. The CDR3, as DNA: TGTGCCAGCAGCCCTTTACCAAGGGGGGGGCAGGCAGATACGCAGTATTTT.

The chain links TRBV9 to TRBJ2-2; TRBD2 aligns across 12 bases. CDR1 is SGDLS and CDR2 is YYNGEE in the germline V gene. The CDR3 contains 17 residues. Losses at the gene ends were 4 bases for V and 7 bases for J; bases not matched to a gene: 11. The CDR3 coding sequence is TGTGCCAGCAGCACCCCCCTAGCGGGAGGGCCCGTCGGGGAGCTGTTTTTT. This encodes CASSTPLAGGPVGELFF.

The CDR3 coding sequence is TGCGCCAGCAGCCAAGGGACAGGAACAATATACGAGCAGTACTTC. Protein sequence: CASSQGTGTIYEQYF. The chain is built from TRBV4-3 and TRBJ2-7; TRBD1 matches 7 bases. The CDR3 spans 15 residues. The V segment lost 1 base and the J segment 4 bases; nucleotides outside the gene matches: 7. CDR1 LGHNA and CDR2 YSLEER come from the germline V gene.

J is TRBJ2-7 and V is TRBV25-1; the D is unclear. There are 15 residues in the CDR3. Trimming cost V 0 bases and J 2 bases, with 11 bases left between them. CDR1 and CDR2 from the germline V gene are MGHDK and SYGVNS. Here the CDR3 DNA reads TGTGCCAGCAGTGAATATATTACCACAACCTACGAGCAGTACTTC. Translating gives CASSEYITTTYEQYF.

The sample holds a few counts of this clone. The chain couples TRBV10-3 to TRBJ1-1; D is undetermined. The V gene lost 3 bases and the J gene lost 4 bases, with 15 bases spanning the gap. This CDR3 contains 15 residues. Germline V gives CDR1 ENHRY, CDR2 SYGVKD. The chain's CDR3 is CAISEGRIGGTEAFF. CDR3 coding DNA: TGTGCCATCAGTGAAGGTCGAATAGGAGGCACTGAAGCTTTCTTT.